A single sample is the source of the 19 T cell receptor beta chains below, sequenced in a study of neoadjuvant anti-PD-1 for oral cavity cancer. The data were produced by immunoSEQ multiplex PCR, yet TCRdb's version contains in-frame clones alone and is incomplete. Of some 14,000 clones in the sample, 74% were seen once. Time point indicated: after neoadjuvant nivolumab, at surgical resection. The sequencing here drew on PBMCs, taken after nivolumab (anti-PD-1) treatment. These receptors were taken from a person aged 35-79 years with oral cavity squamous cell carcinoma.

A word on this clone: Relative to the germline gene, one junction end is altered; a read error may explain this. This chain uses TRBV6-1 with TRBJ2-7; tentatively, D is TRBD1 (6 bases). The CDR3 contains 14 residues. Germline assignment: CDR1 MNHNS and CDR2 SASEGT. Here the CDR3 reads CASTERQGHYEQYF. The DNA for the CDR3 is TGTGCCAGCACTGAACGGCAGGGACACTACGAGCAGTACTTC.

In DNA form, the CDR3 reads TGTGCTAGTGGTCGAGAGACAGTGAACACTGAAGCTTTCTTT. This encodes CASGRETVNTEAFF. The chain is built from TRBV12-5 and TRBJ1-1, with D possibly being TRBD1 (5 bases). The germline V and J ends were trimmed by 5 bases and 0 bases, with 10 bases remaining between them. This CDR3 region has 14 residues. Germline V gives CDR1 LGHNT, CDR2 FRNRAP.

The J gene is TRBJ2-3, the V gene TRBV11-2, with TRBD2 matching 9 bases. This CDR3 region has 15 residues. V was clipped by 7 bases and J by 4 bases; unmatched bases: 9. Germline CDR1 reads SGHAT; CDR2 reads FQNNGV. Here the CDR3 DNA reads TGTGCCAGCAACCCGGGACTAGCAAACCCAGATACGCAGTATTTT. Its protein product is CASNPGLANPDTQYF.

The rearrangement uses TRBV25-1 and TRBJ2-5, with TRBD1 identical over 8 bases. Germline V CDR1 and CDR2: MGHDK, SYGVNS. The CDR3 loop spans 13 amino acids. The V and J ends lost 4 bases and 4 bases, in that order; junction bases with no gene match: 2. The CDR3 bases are TGTGCCAGCAGTGCAGGGGGCACAGAGACCCAGTACTTC. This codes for CASSAGGTETQYF.

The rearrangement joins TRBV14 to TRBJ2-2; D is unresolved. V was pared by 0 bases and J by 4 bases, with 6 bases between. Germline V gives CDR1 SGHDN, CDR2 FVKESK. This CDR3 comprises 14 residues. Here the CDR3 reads CASSQDWGTGELFF. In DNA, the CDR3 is TGTGCCAGCAGCCAAGATTGGGGCACCGGGGAGCTGTTTTTT.

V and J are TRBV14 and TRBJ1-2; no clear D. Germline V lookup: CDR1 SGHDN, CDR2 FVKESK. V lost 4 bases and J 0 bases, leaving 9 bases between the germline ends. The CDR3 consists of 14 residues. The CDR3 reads CASSPTGANYGYTF. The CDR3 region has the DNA TGTGCCAGCAGCCCAACTGGAGCTAACTATGGCTACACCTTC.

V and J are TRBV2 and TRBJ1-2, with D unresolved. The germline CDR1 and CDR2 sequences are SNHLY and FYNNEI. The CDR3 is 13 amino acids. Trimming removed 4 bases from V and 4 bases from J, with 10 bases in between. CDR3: CASSVDGIYGYTF. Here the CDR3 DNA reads TGTGCCAGCAGTGTGGACGGCATCTATGGCTACACCTTC.

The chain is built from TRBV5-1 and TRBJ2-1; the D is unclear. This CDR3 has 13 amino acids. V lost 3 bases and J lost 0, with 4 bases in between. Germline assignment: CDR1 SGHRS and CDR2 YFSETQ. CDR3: CASSSGSYNEQFF. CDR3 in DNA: TGCGCCAGCAGCTCCGGCTCCTACAATGAGCAGTTCTTC.

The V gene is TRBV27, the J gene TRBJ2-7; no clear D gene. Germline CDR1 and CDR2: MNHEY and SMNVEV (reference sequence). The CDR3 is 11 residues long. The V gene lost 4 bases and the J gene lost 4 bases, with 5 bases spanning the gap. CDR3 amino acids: CASSSRYEQYF. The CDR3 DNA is TGTGCCAGCAGTTCGCGGTACGAGCAGTACTTC.

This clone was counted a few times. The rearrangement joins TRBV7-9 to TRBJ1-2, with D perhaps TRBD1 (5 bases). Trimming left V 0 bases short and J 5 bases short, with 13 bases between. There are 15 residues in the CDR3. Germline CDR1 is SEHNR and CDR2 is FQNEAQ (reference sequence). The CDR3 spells CASSLARGEGYGYTF. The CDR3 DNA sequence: TGTGCCAGCAGCTTAGCGAGGGGAGAGGGATATGGCTACACCTTC.

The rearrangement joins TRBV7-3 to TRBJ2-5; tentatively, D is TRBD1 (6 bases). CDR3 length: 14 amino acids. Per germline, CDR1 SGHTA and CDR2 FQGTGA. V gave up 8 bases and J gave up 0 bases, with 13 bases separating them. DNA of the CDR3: TGTGCCAGCCCGGGACATCTGTACCAAGAGACCCAGTACTTC. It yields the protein CASPGHLYQETQYF. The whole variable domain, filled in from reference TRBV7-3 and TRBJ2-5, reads GAGVSQTPSNKVTEKGKYVELRCDPISGHTALYWYRQSLGQGPEFLIYFQGTGAADDSGLPNDRFFAVRPEGSVSTLKIQRTERGDSAVYLCASPGHLYQETQYFGPGTRLLVL.

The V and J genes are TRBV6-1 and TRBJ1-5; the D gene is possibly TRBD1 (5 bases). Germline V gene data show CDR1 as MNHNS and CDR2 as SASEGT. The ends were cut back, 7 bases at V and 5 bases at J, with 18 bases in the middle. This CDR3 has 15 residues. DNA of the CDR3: TGTGCCAGCAAGGCCCTATTGGGGGGGGATCAGCCCCAGCATTTT. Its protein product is CASKALLGGDQPQHF.

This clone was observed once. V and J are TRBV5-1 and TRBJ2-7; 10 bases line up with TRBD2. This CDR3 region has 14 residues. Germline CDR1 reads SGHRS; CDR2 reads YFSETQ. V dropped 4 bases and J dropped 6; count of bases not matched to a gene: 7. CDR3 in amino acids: CASSTLAGEGEQYF. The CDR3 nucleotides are TGCGCCAGCAGCACCCTAGCGGGAGAGGGCGAGCAGTACTTC. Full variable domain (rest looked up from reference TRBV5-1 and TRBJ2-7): KAGVTQTPRYLIKTRGQQVTLSCSPISGHRSVSWYQQTPGQGLQFLFEYFSETQRNKGNFPGRFSGRQFSNSRSEMNVSTLELGDSALYLCASSTLAGEGEQYFGPGTRLTVT.

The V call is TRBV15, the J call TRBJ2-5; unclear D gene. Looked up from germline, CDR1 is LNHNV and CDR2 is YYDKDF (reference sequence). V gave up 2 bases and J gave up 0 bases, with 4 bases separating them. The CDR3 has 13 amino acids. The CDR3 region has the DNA TGTGCCACCAGCAGATGGTACCAAGAGACCCAGTACTTC. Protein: CATSRWYQETQYF.

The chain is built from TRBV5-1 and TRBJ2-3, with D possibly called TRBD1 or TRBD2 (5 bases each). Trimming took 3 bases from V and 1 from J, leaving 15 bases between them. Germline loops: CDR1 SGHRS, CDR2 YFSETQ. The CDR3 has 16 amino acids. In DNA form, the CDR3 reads TGCGCCAGCAGCTCCCCGGGACCGGATGGCACAGATACGCAGTATTTT. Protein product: CASSSPGPDGTDTQYF.

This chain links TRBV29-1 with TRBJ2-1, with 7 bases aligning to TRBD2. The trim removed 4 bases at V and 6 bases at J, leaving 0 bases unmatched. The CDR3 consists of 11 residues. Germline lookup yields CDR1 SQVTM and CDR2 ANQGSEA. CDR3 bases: TGCAGCGTTGGGACTAGCAATGAGCAGTTCTTC. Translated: CSVGTSNEQFF.

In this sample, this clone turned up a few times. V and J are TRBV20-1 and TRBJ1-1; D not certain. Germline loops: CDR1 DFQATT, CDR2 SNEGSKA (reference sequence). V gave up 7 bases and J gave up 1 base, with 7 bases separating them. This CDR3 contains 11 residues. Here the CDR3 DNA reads TGCAGTGGATCGTCGAACACTGAAGCTTTCTTT. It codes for CSGSSNTEAFF.

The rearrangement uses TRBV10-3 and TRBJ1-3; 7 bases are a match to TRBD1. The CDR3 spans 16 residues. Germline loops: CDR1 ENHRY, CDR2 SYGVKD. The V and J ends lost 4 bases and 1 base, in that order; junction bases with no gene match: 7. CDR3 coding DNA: TGTGCCATCAGTGGGCTGAAGGGGGCATCTGGAAACACCATATATTTT. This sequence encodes CAISGLKGASGNTIYF.

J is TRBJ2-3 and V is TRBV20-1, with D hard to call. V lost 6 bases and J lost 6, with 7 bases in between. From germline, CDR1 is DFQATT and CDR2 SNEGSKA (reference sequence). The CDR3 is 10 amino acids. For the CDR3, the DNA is TGCAGTGCCCGGAAGGATACGCAGTATTTT. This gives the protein CSARKDTQYF.